The 28 T cell receptor beta chains below all came from one sample that was sequenced in a study of sequential checkpoint blockade in melanoma. Specified treatment: randomized to nivolumab then ipilimumab (arm A) or the reverse (arm B). This table comes from immunoSEQ multiplex PCR, and its TCRdb copy is limited to in-frame clones, with some not included. The table records 15,000 to 20,000 clones, roughly two thirds of them present only once. Sequenced here: tumor tissue (inferred from file names), sampled from a patient given nivolumab and ipilimumab in sequence. The receptors here all came from a human donor with melanoma.

This clone was seen a few times. V usage is TRBV4-1 and J usage is TRBJ2-5, with D tentatively TRBD2 (5 bases). The CDR3 totals 14 residues. Trimming left V 2 bases short and J 1 base short, with 8 bases between. Germline values: CDR1 MGHRA, CDR2 YSYEKL. The CDR3 is CASSQLEAQETQYF. In DNA, the CDR3 is TGCGCCAGCAGCCAATTGGAGGCCCAAGAGACCCAGTACTTC.

The V gene is TRBV11-3, the J gene TRBJ1-1, with TRBD1 matching over 8 bases. The V gene end was trimmed by 7 bases and the J gene end by 5 bases; junction bases not matched to a gene: 12. The CDR3 extends over 15 amino acids. From germline, CDR1 is SGHNT and CDR2 YENEEA. This chain's CDR3 is CASTLRQGLGTEAFF. The CDR3 bases are TGTGCCAGCACATTGAGACAGGGGCTTGGGACTGAAGCTTTCTTT.

This clone appeared a few times. The chain employs TRBV9 and TRBJ2-1, with D maybe TRBD2 (5 bases). V lost 1 base and J 4 bases, leaving 15 bases between the germline ends. CDR1 and CDR2 (germline): SGDLS, YYNGEE. The CDR3 sequence is 16 residues long. DNA of the CDR3: TGTGCCAGCAGCGTACCCCCTAGCTCTGGTTACAATGAGCAGTTCTTC. This encodes CASSVPPSSGYNEQFF. Full variable domain (outside the CDR3, taken from reference TRBV9 and TRBJ2-1): DSGVTQTPKHLITATGQRVTLRCSPRSGDLSVYWYQQSLDQGLQFLIQYYNGEERAKGNILERFSAQQFPDLHSELNLSSLELGDSALYFCASSVPPSSGYNEQFFGPGTRLTVL.

The chain employs TRBV27 and TRBJ2-1; D is uncertain. CDR3 size: 14 residues. The germline CDR1 and CDR2 sequences are MNHEY and SMNVEV (reference sequence). Trimming left V 5 bases short and J 0 bases short, with 8 bases between. The CDR3 bases are TGTGCCAGCAGTGTGGTGAGCTCCTACAATGAGCAGTTCTTC. This translates into CASSVVSSYNEQFF.

This chain's CDR3 is CASSPSGTGGGDGYTF. The DNA for the CDR3 is TGCGCCAGCAGCCCATCCGGGACAGGGGGTGGTGATGGCTACACCTTC. The J gene is TRBJ1-2, the V gene TRBV5-1, with 11 bases aligning to TRBD1. CDR1 and CDR2 (germline): SGHRS, YFSETQ. CDR3 size: 16 residues. J gave up 6 bases and V 4 bases, and 11 bases lay outside the gene matches.

The genes are TRBV11-3 and TRBJ2-7; tentative D call: TRBD1 (6 bases). This CDR3 has 14 amino acids. Germline CDR1 SGHNT, CDR2 YENEEA. The ends were cut back, 5 bases at V and 2 bases at J, with 13 bases in the middle. This CDR3 reads CASSPRGTPYEQYF. In nucleotides, the CDR3 is TGTGCCAGCAGCCCCAGGGGAACACCCTACGAGCAGTACTTC.

The chain links TRBV6-8 to TRBJ1-5, with D perhaps matching TRBD1 (5 bases). V was clipped by 6 bases and J by 6 bases, with 18 bases between them. This CDR3 has 15 residues. CDR1 is MNHGY and CDR2 is SAAAGT in the germline V gene. The CDR3 reads CASSPVRGSVQPQHF. The CDR3 DNA sequence: TGTGCCAGCAGCCCCGTAAGGGGCTCGGTTCAGCCCCAGCATTTT.

The genes are TRBV14 and TRBJ2-7, with 7 bases matching TRBD1. The germline CDR1 and CDR2 sequences are SGHDN and FVKESK. The CDR3 runs to 15 residues. J gave up 1 base and V 4 bases, and 7 bases lay outside the gene matches. CDR3 DNA sequence: TGTGCCAGCAGCCGCCGGGACAGCCTATCCTACGAGCAGTACTTC. It translates to CASSRRDSLSYEQYF.

The chain links TRBV7-8 to TRBJ1-2, with D unresolved. Trimming removed 4 bases from V and 4 bases from J, with 10 bases in between. Germline V gene lookup returns CDR1 SGHVS and CDR2 FQNEAQ. The CDR3 totals 13 residues. The CDR3 coding sequence is TGTGCCAGCAGCTCGGGCGTCGTCTATGGCTACACCTTC. The encoded protein is CASSSGVVYGYTF. Together with reference TRBV7-8 and TRBJ1-2, the CDR3 gives the full variable domain: GAGVSQSPRYKVAKRGQDVALRCDPISGHVSLFWYQQALGQGPEFLTYFQNEAQLDKSGLPSDRFFAERPEGSVSTLKIQRTQQEDSAVYLCASSSGVVYGYTFGSGTRLTVV.

The CDR3 region has the DNA TGTGCCTGGAGTGTTAACCGGGGGGGAAAAGAGACCCAGTACTTC. Protein: CAWSVNRGGKETQYF. The rearrangement links TRBV30 to TRBJ2-5, with TRBD2 identical over 8 bases. The germline gives CDR1 GTSNPN, CDR2 SVGIG (reference sequence). The ends lost 0 bases at V and 3 bases at J; junction bases unmatched: 6. This CDR3 has 15 amino acids.

CDR3 in DNA: TGTGCCAGCTCACTTGAACTTCTCGGGGCAGATACGCAGTATTTT. It encodes CASSLELLGADTQYF. The rearrangement links TRBV18 to TRBJ2-3; weak D call: TRBD2 (5 bases). The germline V and J ends were trimmed by 4 bases and 4 bases, with 15 bases remaining between them. CDR1 KGHSH and CDR2 LQKENI come from the germline V gene. The CDR3 has 15 residues.

The V gene is TRBV19, the J gene TRBJ1-4, with 8 bases aligning to TRBD1. The germline CDR1 and CDR2 sequences are LNHDA and SQIVND (reference sequence). CDR3 length equals 13 residues. Trimming removed 5 bases from V and 8 bases from J; junction bases left unmatched: 4. The CDR3 coding sequence is TGTGCCAGTAGTGGTCAGGGGGCCGAAAAACTGTTTTTT. Translated, it gives CASSGQGAEKLFF.

The sample holds one count of this clone. The chain combines TRBV19 with TRBJ2-7; D is perhaps TRBD2 (6 bases). Between the trimmed V and J ends, which lost 2 bases and 3 bases, there was a span of 11 bases. Germline CDR1 is LNHDA and CDR2 is SQIVND (reference sequence). This CDR3 is built from 14 residues. CDR3 loop: CASSITQGGYEQYF. For the CDR3, the DNA is TGTGCCAGTAGTATAACGCAGGGAGGCTACGAGCAGTACTTC. Complete variable domain (other parts from reference TRBV19 and TRBJ2-7): DGGITQSPKYLFRKEGQNVTLSCEQNLNHDAMYWYRQDPGQGLRLIYYSQIVNDFQKGDIAEGYSVSREKKESFPLTVTSAQKNPTAFYLCASSITQGGYEQYFGPGTRLTVT.

The chain combines TRBV6-7 with TRBJ2-1; a possible D gene is TRBD2 (6 bases). TRBV6-7 is treated as an ORF (open reading frame) with a function not yet certain. Trimming took off 3 bases at V and 0 bases at J, with 15 bases between the two ends. This CDR3 contains 17 residues. CDR3 DNA: TGTGCCAGCAGTTATTTTGGTGGGGGGAACTCCTACAATGAGCAGTTCTTC. As protein: CASSYFGGGNSYNEQFF.

This chain links TRBV6-7 with TRBJ2-5; maybe TRBD1 (6 bases). TRBV6-7 carries the ORF label, with uncertain function. Trimming removed 5 bases from V and 1 base from J, with 14 bases in between. This CDR3 comprises 15 residues. The chain's CDR3 is CASSIPGHSQETQYF. The CDR3 region has the DNA TGTGCCAGCAGTATCCCGGGACATAGCCAAGAGACCCAGTACTTC.

The chain employs TRBV6-8 and TRBJ1-4; 9 bases are a match to TRBD1. Germline CDR1 MNHGY, CDR2 SAAAGT. This CDR3 is 13 amino acids long. After removal of 5 bases from V and 8 bases from J, the junction contained 3 bases not matched to a gene. The chain's CDR3 is CASSNTGGEKLFF. The CDR3 nucleotides are TGTGCCAGCAGTAACACAGGGGGCGAAAAACTGTTTTTT.

The chain joins TRBV1 to TRBJ2-3; TRBD1, the table's D call, was not compared with the DNA. TRBV1 is described as a pseudogene. This CDR3 comprises 13 residues. The CDR3 sequence is CASSLQGADTQYF. The DNA for the CDR3 is TGCGCCAGCAGCCTACAGGGGGCTGATACGCAGTATTTT.

V gene TRBV18 combines with J gene TRBJ1-1; 7 bases map to TRBD1. V dropped 4 bases and J dropped 0; count of bases not matched to a gene: 5. The CDR3 consists of 15 residues. Germline-derived CDR1 and CDR2 are KGHSH and LQKENI. CDR3 sequence (DNA): TGTGCCAGCTCACGCGGGACAGAGATGAACACTGAAGCTTTCTTT. Protein: CASSRGTEMNTEAFF.

V is TRBV11-3 and J is TRBJ1-2, with a weak D call TRBD1 (5 bases). V dropped 2 bases and J dropped 4 bases, with 11 bases sitting between them. The CDR3 is 14 amino acids. CDR1 and CDR2 from the germline V gene are SGHNT and YENEEA. The CDR3 reads CASSLQGTIYGYTF. CDR3 DNA: TGTGCCAGCAGCTTACAGGGAACCATCTATGGCTACACCTTC. The full variable domain, with the rest looked up from reference TRBV11-3 and TRBJ1-2, is EAGVVQSPRYKIIEKKQPVAFWCNPISGHNTLYWYLQNLGQGPELLIRYENEEAVDDSQLPKDRFSAERLKGVDSTLKIQPAELGDSAVYLCASSLQGTIYGYTFGSGTRLTVV.

The chain employs TRBV30 and TRBJ1-4, with TRBD1 matching over 7 bases. Germline V lookup: CDR1 GTSNPN, CDR2 SVGIG (reference sequence). This CDR3 has 13 residues. V gave up 5 bases and J gave up 8 bases; unmatched junction bases: 8. The CDR3 loop reads CAWEGGGEEKLFF. CDR3 DNA: TGTGCCTGGGAAGGGGGCGGTGAAGAAAAACTGTTTTTT.

This clone occurred a few times. The chain combines TRBV11-3 with TRBJ1-1; no definite D call. The CDR3 covers 14 residues. The germline V gene encodes CDR1 SGHNT and CDR2 YENEEA. The ends were cut back, 4 bases at V and 3 bases at J, with 12 bases in the middle. CDR3 DNA: TGTGCCAGCAGCTCCCTAAAAGGCTACACTGAAGCTTTCTTT. Amino acids: CASSSLKGYTEAFF.

V usage is TRBV30 and J usage is TRBJ1-1, with TRBD1 matching 8 bases. From germline, CDR1 is GTSNPN and CDR2 SVGIG (reference sequence). V was clipped by 3 bases and J by 0 bases; unmatched bases: 6. The CDR3 is 15 residues long. The CDR3: CAWRRGQELNTEAFF. As DNA, the CDR3 is TGTGCCTGGAGGAGGGGACAGGAGCTGAACACTGAAGCTTTCTTT.

V and J are TRBV18 and TRBJ1-1; D not resolved. Trimming took 3 bases from V and 0 from J, leaving 5 bases between them. The germline V gene encodes CDR1 KGHSH and CDR2 LQKENI. The CDR3 contains 13 residues. The CDR3 loop is CASSPGLNTEAFF. The CDR3 DNA sequence: TGTGCCAGCTCACCGGGATTGAACACTGAAGCTTTCTTT.

This chain joins TRBV14 and TRBJ2-6; 7 positions agree with TRBD1. Trimming took 4 bases from V and 3 from J; bases not matched to a gene: 9. The germline CDR1 and CDR2 sequences are SGHDN and FVKESK. The CDR3 contains 17 residues. The CDR3: CASSPFTGVGGANVLTF. CDR3 bases: TGTGCCAGCAGCCCCTTTACAGGGGTCGGTGGGGCCAACGTCCTGACTTTC. The full variable domain, rest sourced from reference TRBV14 and TRBJ2-6, is EAGVTQFPSHSVIEKGQTVTLRCDPISGHDNLYWYRRVMGKEIKFLLHFVKESKQDESGMPNNRFLAERTGGTYSTLKVQPAELEDSGVYFCASSPFTGVGGANVLTFGAGSRLTVL.

V usage is TRBV19 and J usage is TRBJ2-7; a possible D gene is TRBD2 (7 bases). V lost 4 bases, J lost 7 bases, and 20 bases lay in between. The CDR3 runs to 15 residues. The germline gives CDR1 LNHDA, CDR2 SQIVND (reference sequence). This CDR3 reads CASSTDGGPSGEQYF. CDR3 DNA: TGTGCCAGTAGTACTGACGGGGGGCCTAGTGGGGAGCAGTACTTC.

V and J are TRBV11-3 and TRBJ1-5, with D possibly TRBD1 on 5 matching bases. CDR1 is SGHNT and CDR2 is YENEEA in the germline V gene. The CDR3 has 14 residues. V lost 1 base and J lost 7, with 11 bases in between. In DNA, the CDR3 is TGTGCCAGCAGCTTAGGGGGCGGAGTCCAGCCCCAGCATTTT. It is translated as CASSLGGGVQPQHF.

This chain connects TRBV7-8 to TRBJ2-7; TRBD2 matches 8 bases. This CDR3 has 15 amino acids. Germline CDR1 reads SGHVS; CDR2 reads FQNEAQ. The J segment lost 2 bases and the V segment lost 4 bases, leaving 7 bases of the junction unmatched. In DNA form, the CDR3 reads TGTGCCAGCAGCTCACGGGGCGGGGGGACCTACGAGCAGTACTTC. This sequence encodes CASSSRGGGTYEQYF.

The chain carries TRBV14 and TRBJ2-5; TRBD1 matches at 7 bases. The germline gives CDR1 SGHDN, CDR2 FVKESK. After removal of 4 bases from V and 1 base from J, the junction contained 3 bases not matched to a gene. The CDR3 sequence is 14 residues long. This chain's CDR3 is CASSRQGFQETQYF. The CDR3 bases are TGTGCCAGCAGCCGACAGGGTTTCCAAGAGACCCAGTACTTC.